This TCR beta chain was identified in a study of CD8+ T cells in alopecia areata. Sample treatment: oral pan-JAK inhibitor, 5-10 mg twice daily. Peripheral blood samples and lesional scalp punch biopsies were obtained from alopecia areata patients. Comment on this clone: Its target is not known.

General study findings and limits: Scalp samples also yield sequences of resident alphabeta T cells from normal skin.

V was pared by 0 bases and J by 6 bases, with 13 bases between. In germline, CDR1 is LNHNV, CDR2 YYDKDF (reference sequence). This CDR3 region has 15 residues. RNA, once extracted, was reverse transcribed into cDNA for use as the sequencing template. Libraries were prepared by immunoSEQ multiplex PCR; TCRdb keeps only in-frame clonotypes and omits some of them. The sample contains approximately 160,000 clones, 60% of which appear only once. The source of this sequence is a human donor with alopecia areata. The starting material was CD4+ T cells sorted from blood, obtained at week 24, from a patient treated with tofacitinib. The rearrangement links TRBV15 to TRBJ2-3; D is unresolved. The CDR3 DNA follows: TGTGCCACCAGCAGAGATTCCAGACCCGAGGATACGCAGTATTTT. Residues: CATSRDSRPEDTQYF.